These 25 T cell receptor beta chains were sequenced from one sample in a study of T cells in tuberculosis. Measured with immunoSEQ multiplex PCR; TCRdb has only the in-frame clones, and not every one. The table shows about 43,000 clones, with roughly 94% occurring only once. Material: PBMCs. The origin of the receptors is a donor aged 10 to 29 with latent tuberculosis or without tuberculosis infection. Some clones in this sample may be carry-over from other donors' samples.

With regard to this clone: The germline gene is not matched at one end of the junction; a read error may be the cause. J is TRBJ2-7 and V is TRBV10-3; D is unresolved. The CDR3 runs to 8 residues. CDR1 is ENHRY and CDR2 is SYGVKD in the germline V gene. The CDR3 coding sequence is TGTGCCATCAGACCGAGGTGCTTC. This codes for CAIRPRCF.

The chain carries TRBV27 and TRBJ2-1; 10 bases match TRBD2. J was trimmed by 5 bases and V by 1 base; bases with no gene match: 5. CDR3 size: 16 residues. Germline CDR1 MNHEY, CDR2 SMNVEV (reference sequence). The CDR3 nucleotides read TGTGCCAGCAGTTTATGGTCTAGCGGGGGAAACAATGAGCAGTTCTTC. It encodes CASSLWSSGGNNEQFF.

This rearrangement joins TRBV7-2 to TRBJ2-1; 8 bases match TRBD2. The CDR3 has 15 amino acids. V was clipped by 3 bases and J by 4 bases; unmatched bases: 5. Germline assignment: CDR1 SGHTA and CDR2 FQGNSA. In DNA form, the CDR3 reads TGTGCCAGCAGCTTTACTAGCGGACAATACAATGAGCAGTTCTTC. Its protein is CASSFTSGQYNEQFF.

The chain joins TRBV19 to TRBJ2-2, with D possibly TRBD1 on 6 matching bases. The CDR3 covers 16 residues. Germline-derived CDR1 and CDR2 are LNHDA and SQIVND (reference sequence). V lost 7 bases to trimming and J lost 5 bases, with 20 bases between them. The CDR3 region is CASIVGAIGETGELFF. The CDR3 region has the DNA TGTGCCAGTATTGTGGGGGCAATTGGAGAGACCGGGGAGCTGTTTTTT. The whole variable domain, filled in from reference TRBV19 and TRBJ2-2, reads DGGITQSPKYLFRKEGQNVTLSCEQNLNHDAMYWYRQDPGQGLRLIYYSQIVNDFQKGDIAEGYSVSREKKESFPLTVTSAQKNPTAFYLCASIVGAIGETGELFFGEGSRLTVL.

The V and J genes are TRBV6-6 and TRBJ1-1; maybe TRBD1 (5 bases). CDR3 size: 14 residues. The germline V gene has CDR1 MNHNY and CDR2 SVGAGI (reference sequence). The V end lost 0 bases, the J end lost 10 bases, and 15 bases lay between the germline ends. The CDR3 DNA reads TGTGCCAGCAGTTACTCGGTTACCAGGGATCGAGCTTTCTTT. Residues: CASSYSVTRDRAFF.

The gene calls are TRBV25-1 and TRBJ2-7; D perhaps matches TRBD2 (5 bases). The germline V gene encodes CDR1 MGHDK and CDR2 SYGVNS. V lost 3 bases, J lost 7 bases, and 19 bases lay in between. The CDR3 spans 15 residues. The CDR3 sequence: CASSDLDGLPGEQYF. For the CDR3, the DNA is TGTGCCAGCAGTGATCTGGACGGACTCCCTGGGGAGCAGTACTTC.

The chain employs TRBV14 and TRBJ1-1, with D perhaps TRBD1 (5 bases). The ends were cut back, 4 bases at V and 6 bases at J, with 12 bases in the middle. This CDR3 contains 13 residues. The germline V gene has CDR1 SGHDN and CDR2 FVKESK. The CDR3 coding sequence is TGTGCCAGCAGCCCCGACACGGGGGCTGAAGCTTTCTTT. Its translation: CASSPDTGAEAFF.

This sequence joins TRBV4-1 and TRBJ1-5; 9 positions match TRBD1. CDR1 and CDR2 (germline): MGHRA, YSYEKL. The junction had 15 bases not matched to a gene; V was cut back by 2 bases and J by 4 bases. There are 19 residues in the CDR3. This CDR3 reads CASSQIAGTGNVKNQPQHF. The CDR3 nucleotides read TGCGCCAGCAGCCAAATTGCTGGGACAGGGAATGTAAAAAATCAGCCCCAGCATTTT.

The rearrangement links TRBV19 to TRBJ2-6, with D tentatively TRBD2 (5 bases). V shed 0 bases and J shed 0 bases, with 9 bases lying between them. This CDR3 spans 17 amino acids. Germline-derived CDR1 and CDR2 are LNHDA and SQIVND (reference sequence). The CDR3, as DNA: TGTGCCAGTAGTATAGATGGAGGCACCTCTGGGGCCAACGTCCTGACTTTC. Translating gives CASSIDGGTSGANVLTF. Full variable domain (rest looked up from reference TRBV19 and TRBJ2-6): DGGITQSPKYLFRKEGQNVTLSCEQNLNHDAMYWYRQDPGQGLRLIYYSQIVNDFQKGDIAEGYSVSREKKESFPLTVTSAQKNPTAFYLCASSIDGGTSGANVLTFGAGSRLTVL.

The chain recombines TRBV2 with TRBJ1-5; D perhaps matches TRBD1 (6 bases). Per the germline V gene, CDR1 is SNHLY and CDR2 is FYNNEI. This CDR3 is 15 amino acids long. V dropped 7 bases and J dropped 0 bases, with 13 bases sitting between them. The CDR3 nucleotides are TGTGCCAGCACCCCCGACAGGACTAGCAATCAGCCCCAGCATTTT. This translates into CASTPDRTSNQPQHF.

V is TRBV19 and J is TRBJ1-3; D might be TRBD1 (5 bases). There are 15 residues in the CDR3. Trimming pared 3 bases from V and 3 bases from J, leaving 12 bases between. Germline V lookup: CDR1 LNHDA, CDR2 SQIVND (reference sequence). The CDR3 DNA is TGTGCCAGTAGTATGTCATCAGGGCTTGGAAACACCATATATTTT. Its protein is CASSMSSGLGNTIYF.

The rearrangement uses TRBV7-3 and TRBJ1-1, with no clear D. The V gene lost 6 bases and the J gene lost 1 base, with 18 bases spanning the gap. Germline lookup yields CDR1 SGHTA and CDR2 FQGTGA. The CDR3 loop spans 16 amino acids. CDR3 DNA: TGTGCCAGCAGATCATCGGGGTTTCCAGCGAACACTGAAGCTTTCTTT. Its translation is CASRSSGFPANTEAFF.

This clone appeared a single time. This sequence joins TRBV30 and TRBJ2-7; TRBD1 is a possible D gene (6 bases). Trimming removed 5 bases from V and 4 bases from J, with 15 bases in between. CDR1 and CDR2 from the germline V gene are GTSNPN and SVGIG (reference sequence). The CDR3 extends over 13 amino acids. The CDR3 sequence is CAWSDGQRYEQYF. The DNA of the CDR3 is TGTGCCTGGTCAGATGGACAGAGATACGAGCAGTACTTC.

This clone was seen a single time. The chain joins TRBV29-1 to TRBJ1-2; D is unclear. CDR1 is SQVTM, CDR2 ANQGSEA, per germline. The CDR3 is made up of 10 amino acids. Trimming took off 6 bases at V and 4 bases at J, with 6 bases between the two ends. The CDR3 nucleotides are TGCAGCGTCCTCTTCTATGGCTACACCTTC. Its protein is CSVLFYGYTF.

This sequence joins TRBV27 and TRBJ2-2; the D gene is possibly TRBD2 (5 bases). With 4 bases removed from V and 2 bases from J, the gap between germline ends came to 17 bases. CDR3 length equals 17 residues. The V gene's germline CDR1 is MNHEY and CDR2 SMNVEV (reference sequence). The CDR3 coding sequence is TGTGCCAGCAGTTCTTTCTTAGTGGACTTCAACACCGGGGAGCTGTTTTTT. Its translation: CASSSFLVDFNTGELFF.

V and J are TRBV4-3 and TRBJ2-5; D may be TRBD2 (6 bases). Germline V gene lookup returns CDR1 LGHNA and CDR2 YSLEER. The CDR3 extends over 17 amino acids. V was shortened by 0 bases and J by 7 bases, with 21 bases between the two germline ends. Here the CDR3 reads CASSQDKATSRVATQYF. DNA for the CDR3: TGCGCCAGCAGCCAAGATAAAGCGACTAGTCGGGTAGCGACCCAGTACTTC.

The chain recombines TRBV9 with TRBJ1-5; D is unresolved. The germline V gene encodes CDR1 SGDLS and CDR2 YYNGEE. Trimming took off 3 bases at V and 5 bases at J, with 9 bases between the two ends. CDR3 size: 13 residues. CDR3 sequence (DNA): TGTGCCAGCAGCGGGGAGCCCTATCAGCCCCAGCATTTT. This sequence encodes CASSGEPYQPQHF.

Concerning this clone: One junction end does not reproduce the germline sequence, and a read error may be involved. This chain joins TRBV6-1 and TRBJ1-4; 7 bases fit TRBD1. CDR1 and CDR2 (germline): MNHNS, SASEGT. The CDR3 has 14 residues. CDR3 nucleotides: TGTGCCAGCCGTGAGGGGGCGTCTAATGAAAAACTGTTTTTT. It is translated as CASREGASNEKLFF.

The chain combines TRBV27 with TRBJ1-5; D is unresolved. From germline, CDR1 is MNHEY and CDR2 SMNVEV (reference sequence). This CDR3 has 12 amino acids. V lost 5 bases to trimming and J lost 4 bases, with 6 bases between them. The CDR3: CASSGENQPQHF. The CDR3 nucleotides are TGTGCCAGCAGTGGAGAAAATCAGCCCCAGCATTTT.

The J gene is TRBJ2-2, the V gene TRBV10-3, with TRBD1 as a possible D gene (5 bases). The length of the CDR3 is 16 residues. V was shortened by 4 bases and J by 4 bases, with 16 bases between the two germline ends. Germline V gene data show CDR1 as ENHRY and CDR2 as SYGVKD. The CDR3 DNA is TGTGCCATCAGTGGGGGCGCCCCTTCGGGCACCGGGGAGCTGTTTTTT. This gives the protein CAISGGAPSGTGELFF.

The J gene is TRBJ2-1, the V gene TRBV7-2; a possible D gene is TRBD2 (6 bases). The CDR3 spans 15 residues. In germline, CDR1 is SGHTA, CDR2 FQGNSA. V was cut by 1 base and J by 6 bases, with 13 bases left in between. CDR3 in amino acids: CASSLDRGSFNEQFF. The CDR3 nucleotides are TGTGCCAGCAGCTTAGATCGGGGGAGTTTCAATGAGCAGTTCTTC.

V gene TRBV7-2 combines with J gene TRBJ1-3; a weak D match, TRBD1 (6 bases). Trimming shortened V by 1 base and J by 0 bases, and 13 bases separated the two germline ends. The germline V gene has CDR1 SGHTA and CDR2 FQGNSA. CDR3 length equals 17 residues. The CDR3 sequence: CASSLGGQLSSGNTIYF. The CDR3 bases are TGTGCCAGCAGCTTAGGAGGACAGCTCAGCTCTGGAAACACCATATATTTT.

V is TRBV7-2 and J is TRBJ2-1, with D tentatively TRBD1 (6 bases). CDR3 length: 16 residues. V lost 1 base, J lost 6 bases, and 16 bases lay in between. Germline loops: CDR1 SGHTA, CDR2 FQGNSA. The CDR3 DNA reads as TGTGCCAGCAGCTTAGGCCCCGCCAGGGGCCTCAATGAGCAGTTCTTC. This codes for CASSLGPARGLNEQFF.

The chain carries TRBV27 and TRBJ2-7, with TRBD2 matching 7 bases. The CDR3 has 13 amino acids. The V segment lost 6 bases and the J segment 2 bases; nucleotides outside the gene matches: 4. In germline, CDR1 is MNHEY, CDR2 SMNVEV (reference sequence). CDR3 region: CASRVAGAYEQYF. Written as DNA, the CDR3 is TGTGCCAGCAGAGTAGCGGGCGCCTACGAGCAGTACTTC.

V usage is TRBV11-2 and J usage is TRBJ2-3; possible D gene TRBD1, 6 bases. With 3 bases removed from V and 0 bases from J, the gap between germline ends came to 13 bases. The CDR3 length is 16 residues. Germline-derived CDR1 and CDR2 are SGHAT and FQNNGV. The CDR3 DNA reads TGTGCCAGCAGCTTTAAACAGGGTTTGAGCACAGATACGCAGTATTTT. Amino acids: CASSFKQGLSTDTQYF. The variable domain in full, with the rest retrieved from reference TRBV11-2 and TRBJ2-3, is EAGVAQSPRYKIIEKRQSVAFWCNPISGHATLYWYQQILGQGPKLLIQFQNNGVVDDSQLPKDRFSAERLKGVDSTLKIQPAKLEDSAVYLCASSFKQGLSTDTQYFGPGTRLTVL.